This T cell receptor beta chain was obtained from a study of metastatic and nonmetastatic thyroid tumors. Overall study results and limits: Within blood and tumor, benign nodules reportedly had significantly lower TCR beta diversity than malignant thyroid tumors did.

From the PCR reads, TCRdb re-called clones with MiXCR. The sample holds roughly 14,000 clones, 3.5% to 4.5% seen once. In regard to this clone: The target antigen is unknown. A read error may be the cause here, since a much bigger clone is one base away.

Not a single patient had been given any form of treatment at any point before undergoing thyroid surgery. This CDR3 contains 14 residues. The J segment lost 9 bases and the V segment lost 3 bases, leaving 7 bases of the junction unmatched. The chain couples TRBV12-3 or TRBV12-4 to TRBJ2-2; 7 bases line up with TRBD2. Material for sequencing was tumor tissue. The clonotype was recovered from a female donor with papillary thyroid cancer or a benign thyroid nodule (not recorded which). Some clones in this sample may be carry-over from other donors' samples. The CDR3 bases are TGTGCCAGCAGTTTGGCTAGCGGAAGCTGGGAGCTGTTTTTT. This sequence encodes CASSLASGSWELFF.